The 19 T cell receptor beta chains in this list originate from one sample, sequenced in a study of T cell clonality in common variable immunodeficiency. Method: immunoSEQ multiplex PCR; TCRdb's copy keeps in-frame clones and lacks some. This sample comprises 40,000 to 55,000 clones, none seen once only. The sequenced sample consisted of peripheral blood mononuclear cells. All receptors derive from a person aged 18 to 70 in good health.

Concerning this clone itself: This may arise from a read error, as a much more abundant clone is one base away. The read halts 3 residues ahead of the CDR3 end, with the missing end drawn from the germline J gene. The chain carries TRBV5-1 and TRBJ1-6, with D perhaps matching TRBD1 (5 bases). CDR1 and CDR2 (germline): SGHRS, YFSETQ. The CDR3 runs 14 residues. The DNA read from the CDR3 is TGCGCCAGCAGCTTCTTATCTGGGGCCAACGCC. It specifies CASSFLSGANA. The CDR3 in full is CASSFLSGANALHF. Using reference TRBV5-1 and TRBJ1-6 for the parts outside the CDR3, the full variable domain is KAGVTQTPRYLIKTRGQQVTLSCSPISGHRSVSWYQQTPGQGLQFLFEYFSETQRNKGNFPGRFSGRQFSNSRSEMNVSTLELGDSALYLCASSFLSGANALHFGNGTRLTVT.

This clone appeared many times. With the read ending 3 residues before the CDR3 end, the germline J gene is used to fill in that end. V gene TRBV5-1 combines with J gene TRBJ1-1, with D unresolved. Trimming took 1 base from V and 1 from J, leaving 5 bases between them. CDR3 size: 13 residues. Germline loops: CDR1 SGHRS, CDR2 YFSETQ. This CDR3 reads CASSLTENTEAFF. The CDR3 bases that were read are TGCGCCAGCAGCTTGACAGAGAACACTGAA.

Many counts were recorded for this clone. The read ends 3 residues before the CDR3 terminus; that terminus is restored from the germline J gene. This chain joins TRBV14 and TRBJ1-4; 7 bases agree with TRBD1. Germline V lookup: CDR1 SGHDN, CDR2 FVKESK. The V gene end was trimmed by 0 bases and the J gene end by 4 bases; junction bases not matched to a gene: 8. This CDR3 is 17 amino acids long. CDR3 region: CASSQEFSGQFNEKLFF. The sequenced CDR3 bases are TGTGCCAGCAGCCAAGAATTCTCGGGACAGTTTAATGAAAAA.

The sample holds many counts of this clone. The sequenced fragment ends 3 residues before the CDR3 boundary, so the rest is inferred from the germline J gene. This chain joins TRBV18 and TRBJ1-1; the D gene is possibly TRBD1 (6 bases). Germline assignment: CDR1 KGHSH and CDR2 LQKENI. There are 15 residues in the CDR3. Trimming removed 6 bases at V and 7 bases at J, with 21 bases between. The CDR3 reads CASSLAEGGASEAFF. CDR3 bases read: TGTGCCAGCTCCCTGGCGGAAGGGGGAGCGAGTGAA. The full variable domain, with the rest looked up from reference TRBV18 and TRBJ1-1, is NAGVMQNPRHLVRRRGQEARLRCSPMKGHSHVYWYRQLPEEGLKFMVYLQKENIIDESGMPKERFSAEFPKEGPSILRIQQVVRGDSAAYFCASSLAEGGASEAFFGQGTRLTVV.

This clone was counted between two and nine times. The read falls 3 residues short of the CDR3 end, and the missing part is taken from the germline J gene. The chain employs TRBV5-1 and TRBJ1-2; D ambiguous. This CDR3 spans 15 amino acids. CDR1 SGHRS and CDR2 YFSETQ come from the germline V gene. V was pared by 0 bases and J by 3 bases, with 12 bases between. CDR3 DNA (partial): TGCGCCAGCAGCTTGGGAGGGTTGGGCGACTATGGC. This encodes CASSLGGLGDYG. From start to end, the CDR3 is CASSLGGLGDYGYTF.

In this sample, this clone turned up a few times. Compared with germline, one end of the junction differs, possibly owing to a read error. Coverage ceases 3 residues before the CDR3 finishes, and the germline J gene fills in the end. The sample holds other DNA sequences that translate to the same CDR3. The gene calls are TRBV7-8 and TRBJ1-2; the match to TRBD1 covers 9 bases. The germline V gene encodes CDR1 SGHVS and CDR2 FQNEAQ. The length of the CDR3 is 15 residues. The DNA read from the CDR3 is TGCGCCAGCAGCTCTGCGACAGGGGGGCACTATGGC. Its translation is CASSSATGGHYG. The whole CDR3 protein is CASSSATGGHYGYTF.

Many counts were recorded for this clone. The DNA ends 3 residues before the CDR3 does, and the rest of the CDR3 is filled in from the germline J gene. This sequence joins TRBV30 and TRBJ2-7; D is undetermined. V was shortened by 2 bases and J by 0 bases, with 2 bases between the two germline ends. Per germline, CDR1 GTSNPN and CDR2 SVGIG (reference sequence). The CDR3 length is 11 residues. The CDR3 bases that were read are TGTGCCTGGAGTTACTCCTACGAG. Its translation is CAWSYSYE. The entire CDR3 reads CAWSYSYEQYF.

This clone was observed at least ten times. From the germline J gene comes the end of the CDR3, since the read stops 3 residues before it. The V gene is TRBV7-3, the J gene TRBJ2-3; 8 bases fit TRBD2. V gave up 3 bases and J gave up 0 bases; unmatched junction bases: 2. The CDR3 totals 15 residues. Germline-derived CDR1 and CDR2 are SGHTA and FQGTGA. Partial CDR3 DNA: TGTGCCAGCAGCTTTACTAGCGGAAGCACAGATACG. Translation gives CASSFTSGSTDT. The entire CDR3 reads CASSFTSGSTDTQYF.

This clone was seen many times. The read ends 3 residues early relative to the CDR3; the germline J gene fills the gap. J is TRBJ2-2 and V is TRBV9; TRBD1 is a possible D gene (5 bases). CDR3 size: 18 residues. V was clipped by 0 bases and J by 6 bases, with 21 bases between them. Germline CDR1 and CDR2: SGDLS and YYNGEE. CDR3 in amino acids: CASSVGSSIAGWAGELFF. The DNA read from the CDR3 is TGTGCCAGCAGCGTAGGTTCCTCAATAGCAGGGTGGGCCGGGGAG.

This clone showed up many times. The sequenced fragment ends 3 residues before the CDR3 boundary, so the rest is inferred from the germline J gene. This chain connects TRBV29-1 to TRBJ1-1; 7 bases agree with TRBD1. Germline trimming cut 6 bases from V and 5 bases from J; bases unmatched to any gene: 9. The CDR3 length is 13 residues. Germline V gene data show CDR1 as SQVTM and CDR2 as ANQGSEA. CDR3 protein: CSVMTGRWTEAFF. The CDR3 bases that were read are TGCAGCGTAATGACAGGGAGGTGGACTGAA.

In its sample, this clone was seen many times. The read finishes 3 residues shy of the CDR3 end, and the germline J gene is used to complete it. The V call is TRBV2, the J call TRBJ1-2, with 8 bases that match TRBD1. The CDR3 has 15 amino acids. Germline lookup yields CDR1 SNHLY and CDR2 FYNNEI. The CDR3: CASSPQGALDLGYTF. CDR3 bases read: TGTGCCAGCAGTCCTCAGGGGGCGCTGGATCTAGGC.

This clone has a count of ten or more. The CDR3 is cut off 3 residues early in the read; its end comes from the germline J gene. The chain joins TRBV4-2 to TRBJ2-5; tentative D call: TRBD2 (5 bases). Germline V gives CDR1 LGHNA, CDR2 YNFKEQ. CDR3 length equals 13 residues. V gave up 2 bases and J gave up 5 bases, with 9 bases separating them. The CDR3 spells CASSQTSLETQYF. CDR3 DNA (partial): TGTGCCAGCAGCCAAACTAGTTTGGAGACC.

This clone was found many times. The read falls 3 residues short of the CDR3 end, and the missing part is taken from the germline J gene. V usage is TRBV7-9 and J usage is TRBJ1-3, with D possibly matching TRBD1 (5 bases). From germline, CDR1 is SEHNR and CDR2 FQNEAQ (reference sequence). CDR3 length: 14 amino acids. Trimming shortened V by 11 bases and J by 4 bases, and 18 bases separated the two germline ends. The CDR3 here is CAQDSGEYGNTIYF. The covered CDR3 bases are TGTGCCCAAGATTCGGGGGAGTACGGAAACACC. Full variable domain (missing parts from reference TRBV7-9 and TRBJ1-3): DTGVSQNPRHKITKRGQNVTFRCDPISEHNRLYWYRQTLGQGPEFLTYFQNEAQLEKSRLLSDRFSAERPKGSFSTLEIQRTEQGDSAMYLCAQDSGEYGNTIYFGEGSWLTVV.

This clone was detected a few times. This likely came from a read error, as a far larger clone is one base away. Read sequence stops 3 residues before the CDR3 end, and the germline J gene provides the missing end. The chain recombines TRBV20-1 with TRBJ1-2, with D perhaps TRBD1 (5 bases). CDR1 is DFQATT, CDR2 SNEGSKA, per germline (reference sequence). This CDR3 contains 14 residues. The CDR3 is CSARGRDSRETYTF. CDR3 DNA (partial): TGCAGTGCTAGAGGTCGGGACTCGAGAGAGACC.

This clone was detected a few times. The CDR3 is cut off 3 residues early in the read; its end comes from the germline J gene. The chain carries TRBV19 and TRBJ1-2; maybe TRBD1 (6 bases). Looked up from germline, CDR1 is LNHDA and CDR2 is SQIVND (reference sequence). The CDR3 has 13 amino acids. CDR3 DNA (partial): TGTGCCAGTAGTATGACAGGATCTAGGGGC. Its translation is CASSMTGSRG. The whole CDR3 sequence is CASSMTGSRGYTF.

This clone was counted many times. The CDR3 goes on 3 residues after the read ends, and that part is filled in from the germline J gene. The genes are TRBV7-3 and TRBJ2-2; possibly TRBD2 for D (6 bases). Germline V lookup: CDR1 SGHTA, CDR2 FQGTGA. The CDR3 runs to 16 residues. Trimming left V 2 bases short and J 5 bases short, with 15 bases between. Partial CDR3 DNA: TGTGCCAGCAGCTTAGGGGCGGGGCGCGGGACCGGGGAG. This gives the protein CASSLGAGRGTGE. Given in full, the CDR3 is CASSLGAGRGTGELFF.

This clone showed up many times. Coverage ceases 3 residues before the CDR3 finishes, and the germline J gene fills in the end. The V gene is TRBV20-1, the J gene TRBJ2-1; 10 nucleotides agree with TRBD2. The CDR3 is 15 amino acids. V lost 6 bases to trimming and J lost 7 bases; unmatched junction nucleotides: 12. Per the germline V gene, CDR1 is DFQATT and CDR2 is SNEGSKA (reference sequence). CDR3 sequence reads: CSAPPRLAGPNEQFF. CDR3 DNA, as far as it was read: TGCAGTGCCCCACCAAGACTAGCGGGTCCTAATGAG.

Details on this clone: The read terminates 3 residues before the CDR3 end, so the remaining end is supplied by the germline J gene. The chain employs TRBV5-1 and TRBJ2-7, with TRBD1 matching 10 bases. CDR1 and CDR2 from the germline V gene are SGHRS and YFSETQ. This CDR3 contains 15 residues. Unmatched junction bases numbered 6, after V lost 4 bases and J lost 2 bases. Partial CDR3 DNA: TGCGCCAGCAGCCCAAGACAGGGGGCCGCCTACGAG. It encodes CASSPRQGAAYE. The full CDR3 protein is CASSPRQGAAYEQYF. The whole variable domain, remainder taken from reference TRBV5-1 and TRBJ2-7, is KAGVTQTPRYLIKTRGQQVTLSCSPISGHRSVSWYQQTPGQGLQFLFEYFSETQRNKGNFPGRFSGRQFSNSRSEMNVSTLELGDSALYLCASSPRQGAAYEQYFGPGTRLTVT.

Ten or more counts support this clone. CDR3 bases read: TGCGCCAGCAGCTTGATCGACAGGTATGGC. Encoded protein: CASSLIDRYG. In full, the CDR3 is CASSLIDRYGYTF. The V and J genes are TRBV5-1 and TRBJ1-2; D may be TRBD1 (6 bases). The read stops 3 residues short of the end of the CDR3; the missing end is completed from the germline J gene. This CDR3 region has 13 residues. Per germline, CDR1 SGHRS and CDR2 YFSETQ. The ends were cut back, 1 base at V and 5 bases at J, with 9 bases in the middle.